Shown below are 24 T cell receptor beta chains from a single sample sequenced in a study of CD8 T cells in ankylosing spondylitis. TCRdb recomputed calls from the 5' RACE reads with MiXCR, one row per CDR3 protein. The sample carries about 110,000 distinct CDR3 sequences, 24% recorded once. The sequenced material came from synovial fluid, either unsorted or a sorted T cell fraction (not recorded which). These receptors all stem from a male donor with ankylosing spondylitis.

This clonotype was picked up a small number of times. The V gene is TRBV20-1, the J gene TRBJ1-1; 8 bases align to TRBD1. V lost 5 bases to trimming and J lost 0 bases; unmatched junction nucleotides: 14. Germline V gene sequence: CDR1 DFQATT, CDR2 SNEGSKA (reference sequence). The CDR3 has 17 residues. The CDR3 is CSAPGQGVGGVNTEAFF. CDR3 sequence (DNA): TGCAGTGCTCCAGGACAGGGAGTAGGCGGGGTGAACACTGAAGCTTTCTTT.

The sample holds a few counts of this clonotype. V usage is TRBV28 and J usage is TRBJ2-1; 14 nucleotides match TRBD2. V was pared by 3 bases and J by 10 bases, with 5 bases of the junction left unmatched. In germline, CDR1 is MDHEN, CDR2 SYDVKM. The CDR3 consists of 15 residues. The CDR3 sequence is CASSFGGLAGEEQFF. In DNA, the CDR3 is TGTGCCAGCAGTTTTGGGGGACTAGCGGGAGAGGAGCAGTTCTTC.

This clonotype was seen more than once but under ten times. The V call is TRBV12-3 or TRBV12-4, the J call TRBJ2-6; the D gene could be TRBD1 or TRBD2 (5 bases each). The CDR3 extends over 15 amino acids. V was shortened by 5 bases and J by 2 bases, with 10 bases between the two germline ends. The CDR3 is CASSQEGPGANVLTF. CDR3 in DNA: TGTGCCAGCAGTCAAGAGGGACCTGGGGCCAACGTCCTGACTTTC.

The rearrangement joins TRBV19 to TRBJ1-2; D is ambiguous. CDR3 length: 14 residues. Trimming pared 3 bases from V and 4 bases from J, leaving 12 bases between. CDR1 is LNHDA and CDR2 is SQIVND in the germline V gene (reference sequence). DNA for the CDR3: TGTGCCAGTAGTATCGAGCTCCAGACCTATGGCTACACCTTC. Translating it yields CASSIELQTYGYTF.

This clonotype was observed a few times. V usage is TRBV7-6 and J usage is TRBJ1-5, with 9 positions matching TRBD1. Per the germline V gene, CDR1 is SGHVS and CDR2 is FNYEAQ. The CDR3 sequence is 15 residues long. V dropped 5 bases and J dropped 4; count of bases not matched to a gene: 6. CDR3 DNA sequence: TGTGCCAGCAGCCCGGACAGGGGCTTTAATCAGCCCCAGCATTTT. The encoded protein is CASSPDRGFNQPQHF.

In this sample, this clonotype turned up a few times. V and J are TRBV24-1 and TRBJ2-1; either TRBD1 or TRBD2 may supply D (5 bases each). The CDR3 is 13 residues long. CDR1 is KGHDR and CDR2 is SFDVKD in the germline V gene. V lost 7 bases, J lost 9 bases, and 15 bases lay in between. The CDR3 loop is CATRGPYASEQFF. The DNA of the CDR3 is TGTGCCACCAGGGGACCTTATGCGAGTGAGCAGTTCTTC.

This clonotype showed up many times. V and J are TRBV29-1 and TRBJ2-7; the D gene is possibly TRBD2 (5 bases). Trimming took off 4 bases at V and 2 bases at J, with 21 bases between the two ends. The CDR3 has 16 residues. In germline, CDR1 is SQVTM, CDR2 ANQGSEA. The CDR3 nucleotides are TGCAGCGTTGTTGTGGCTAGCCGAGCCATTACCTACGAGCAGTACGTC. Amino acids: CSVVVASRAITYEQYV.

This clonotype was seen repeatedly, ten times or more. V is TRBV29-1 and J is TRBJ2-7; TRBD2 aligns across 14 bases. Germline V CDR1 and CDR2: SQVTM, ANQGSEA. CDR3 length: 14 amino acids. Trimming at V came to 7 bases and at J to 3 bases, leaving 5 bases not matched to a gene. The CDR3 coding sequence is TGCAGCGCCAAGGGGACTAGCGGGAGCTACGAGCAGTACTTC. Translating it yields CSAKGTSGSYEQYF.

In this sample, this clonotype turned up a few times. V gene TRBV10-2 combines with J gene TRBJ2-3; 11 nucleotides match TRBD1. V shed 8 bases and J 3 bases; nucleotides not matched to a gene: 4. This CDR3 comprises 14 residues. Per germline, CDR1 WSHSY and CDR2 SAAADI. For the CDR3, the DNA is TGCGCCAGCGGGGGACAGGGGGTAACAGATACGCAGTATTTT. Residues: CASGGQGVTDTQYF.

In its sample, this clonotype was seen many times. This rearrangement joins TRBV7-9 to TRBJ2-1; 11 bases are a match to TRBD2. The CDR3 runs to 14 residues. Trimming took 6 bases from V and 9 from J; bases not matched to a gene: 7. Germline CDR1 and CDR2: SEHNR and FQNEAQ (reference sequence). Here the CDR3 DNA reads TGTGCCAGCAGTACTAGCGGGAGATCCTTTGAGCAGTTCTTC. Residues: CASSTSGRSFEQFF.

The V gene is TRBV20-1, the J gene TRBJ2-7, with unresolved D. The length of the CDR3 is 13 residues. The ends were cut back, 7 bases at V and 3 bases at J, with 16 bases in the middle. Germline V gives CDR1 DFQATT, CDR2 SNEGSKA (reference sequence). As DNA, the CDR3 is TGCAGTGTAAGGGCCCCTACGCACTACGAGCAGTACTTC. This gives the protein CSVRAPTHYEQYF.

The CDR3 region is CAWDRERADTQYF. The CDR3 bases are TGTGCCTGGGACAGGGAACGAGCAGATACGCAGTATTTT. The chain carries TRBV30 and TRBJ2-3; 7 nucleotides agree with TRBD1. This CDR3 is 13 amino acids long. Per the germline V gene, CDR1 is GTSNPN and CDR2 is SVGIG (reference sequence). The V gene end was trimmed by 5 bases and the J gene end by 4 bases; junction bases not matched to a gene: 6. Complete variable domain (other parts from reference TRBV30 and TRBJ2-3): SQTIHQWPATLVQPVGSPLSLECTVEGTSNPNLYWYRQAAGRGLQLLFYSVGIGQISSEVPQNLSASRPQDRQFILSSKKLLLSDSGFYLCAWDRERADTQYFGPGTRLTVL.

This clonotype was counted between two and nine times. This chain links TRBV6-1 with TRBJ2-1; D is possibly TRBD2 (6 bases). V was trimmed by 8 bases and J by 5 bases, leaving 19 bases between them. Germline V gene data show CDR1 as MNHNS and CDR2 as SASEGT. This CDR3 is built from 15 residues. As DNA, the CDR3 is TGTGCCAGCTGGCGTGAAGTGGGGGGACACAATGAGCAGTTCTTC. Protein product: CASWREVGGHNEQFF.

This clonotype was counted between two and nine times. The chain is built from TRBV20-1 and TRBJ2-7; 12 bases are shared with TRBD1. CDR3 length: 14 residues. V lost 5 bases to trimming and J lost 7 bases; unmatched junction nucleotides: 9. CDR1 is DFQATT, CDR2 SNEGSKA, per germline (reference sequence). This CDR3 reads CSAPRDRGPREQYF. The CDR3 DNA follows: TGCAGTGCTCCCCGGGACAGGGGGCCGAGGGAGCAGTACTTC.

In this sample, this clonotype turned up a few times. V gene TRBV20-1 combines with J gene TRBJ2-1; D could derive from TRBD1 or TRBD2 (5 bases each). The germline V gene has CDR1 DFQATT and CDR2 SNEGSKA (reference sequence). V was trimmed by 3 bases and J by 2 bases, leaving 14 bases between them. The CDR3 covers 15 residues. The CDR3 spells CSASARGAAYNEQFF. CDR3 nucleotide sequence: TGCAGTGCTAGTGCCCGGGGCGCCGCCTACAATGAGCAGTTCTTC.

This clonotype has at least ten counts. The rearrangement joins TRBV10-3 to TRBJ1-4; 9 nucleotides align to TRBD1. Germline V lookup: CDR1 ENHRY, CDR2 SYGVKD. The V segment lost 0 bases and the J segment 1 base; nucleotides outside the gene matches: 12. This CDR3 has 20 residues. The CDR3 nucleotides read TGTGCCATCAGTGAGTCGAGGGTCGGGACAGGGCAAGGAACTAATGAAAAACTGTTTTTT. The encoded protein is CAISESRVGTGQGTNEKLFF.

Ten or more counts support this clonotype. The V call is TRBV11-2, the J call TRBJ1-6; D is ambiguous. The CDR3 runs to 15 residues. CDR1 SGHAT and CDR2 FQNNGV come from the germline V gene. V gave up 2 bases and J gave up 5 bases, with 10 bases separating them. CDR3 sequence reads: CASSLKAGNNSPLHF. Written as DNA, the CDR3 is TGTGCCAGCAGCTTAAAGGCAGGCAATAATTCACCCCTCCACTTT.

This clonotype was counted between two and nine times. The genes are TRBV5-4 and TRBJ2-3; 14 bases are a match to TRBD2. CDR3 size: 19 residues. Germline loops: CDR1 SGHNT, CDR2 YYREEE (reference sequence). The junction had 9 bases not matched to a gene; V was cut back by 3 bases and J by 0 bases. The CDR3 bases are TGTGCCAGCAGCTGGACCCGGACTAGCGGGGGGTACAGCACAGATACGCAGTATTTT. Its translation is CASSWTRTSGGYSTDTQYF.

The J gene is TRBJ2-1, the V gene TRBV10-1; 10 positions agree with TRBD2. This CDR3 comprises 14 residues. Germline CDR1 and CDR2: WNHNN and SYGVQD (reference sequence). V trimming: 6 bases; J trimming: 7 bases; junction bases outside the gene matches: 6. CDR3 protein: CASRASGSRNEQFF. In DNA form, the CDR3 reads TGCGCCAGCAGGGCTAGCGGGAGCCGGAATGAGCAGTTCTTC.

This clonotype was picked up a small number of times. The V and J genes are TRBV29-1 and TRBJ2-1; perhaps D is TRBD1 or TRBD2 (5 bases each). The CDR3 loop spans 17 amino acids. Trimming cost V 0 bases and J 0 bases, with 15 bases left between them. Germline CDR1 and CDR2: SQVTM and ANQGSEA. CDR3 loop: CSVEDLRDPSSYNEQFF. The CDR3 nucleotides read TGCAGCGTTGAAGATCTACGGGACCCCAGCTCCTACAATGAGCAGTTCTTC.

This clonotype was seen only a few times. The chain combines TRBV10-3 with TRBJ2-2, with 7 bases lining up with TRBD1. CDR1 ENHRY and CDR2 SYGVKD come from the germline V gene. V shed 6 bases, J shed 1 base, and the junction held 8 bases outside the gene matches. The CDR3 covers 16 residues. CDR3 sequence: CAISVLGQLNTGELFF. CDR3 nucleotides: TGTGCCATCAGCGTACTGGGACAGCTGAACACCGGGGAGCTGTTTTTT.

The rearrangement uses TRBV5-1 and TRBJ1-6, with D unclear. CDR1 is SGHRS and CDR2 is YFSETQ in the germline V gene. CDR3 size: 13 residues. V shed 5 bases and J shed 6 bases, with 9 bases lying between them. CDR3 protein: CASRGIGNSPLHF. The CDR3, as DNA: TGCGCCAGCAGGGGGATTGGTAATTCACCCCTCCACTTT.

The sample holds a few counts of this clonotype. The genes are TRBV20-1 and TRBJ1-1, with a possible D match to TRBD1 (5 bases). Trimming removed 4 bases from V and 4 bases from J, with 10 bases in between. CDR1 is DFQATT and CDR2 is SNEGSKA in the germline V gene (reference sequence). CDR3 length equals 12 residues. CDR3 sequence reads: CSAIPGFTEAFF. CDR3 bases: TGCAGTGCTATCCCAGGGTTCACTGAAGCTTTCTTT.

This clonotype was counted only a few times. The rearrangement uses TRBV19 and TRBJ1-5, with 7 bases aligning to TRBD1. This CDR3 has 16 amino acids. The junction had 11 bases not matched to a gene; V was cut back by 5 bases and J by 4 bases. CDR1 and CDR2 from the germline V gene are LNHDA and SQIVND (reference sequence). The CDR3 DNA reads as TGTGCCAGTAGTTCGAAACAGGGGTTTGGAAATCAGCCCCAGCATTTT. As protein: CASSSKQGFGNQPQHF.